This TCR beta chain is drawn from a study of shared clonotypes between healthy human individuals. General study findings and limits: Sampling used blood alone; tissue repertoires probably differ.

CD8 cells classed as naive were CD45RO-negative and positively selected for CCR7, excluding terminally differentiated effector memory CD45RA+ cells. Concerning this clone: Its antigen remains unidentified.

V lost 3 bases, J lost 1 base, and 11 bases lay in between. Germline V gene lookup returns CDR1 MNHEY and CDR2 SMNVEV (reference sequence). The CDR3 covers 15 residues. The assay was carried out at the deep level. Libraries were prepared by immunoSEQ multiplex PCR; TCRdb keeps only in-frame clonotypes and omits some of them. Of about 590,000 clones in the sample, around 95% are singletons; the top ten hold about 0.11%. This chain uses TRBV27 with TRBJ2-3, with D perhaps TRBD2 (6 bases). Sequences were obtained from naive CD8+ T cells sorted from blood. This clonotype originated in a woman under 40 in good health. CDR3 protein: CASSLATRGTDTQYF. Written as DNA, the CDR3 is TGTGCCAGCAGTTTGGCGACTAGAGGCACAGATACGCAGTATTTT.